The 25 T cell receptor beta chains presented below share a single source sample, sequenced in a study of Graves' ophthalmopathy and Graves' hyperthyroidism. TCR beta CDR3 regions were amplified from RNA transcripts. The workflow started with a first-round RT-PCR run with HTBI primers and then moved on to a second-round multiplex PCR. MiXCR, applied by TCRdb to the multiplex PCR reads, yields one record per CDR3 protein. This sample has about 740,000 distinct CDR3 sequences, with around 40% found just once. The material sequenced was peripheral blood. Receptors were obtained from an adult man with Graves' ophthalmopathy.

The rearrangement links TRBV24-1 to TRBJ1-5; 10 nucleotides agree with TRBD1. The CDR3 is 15 amino acids. CDR1 and CDR2 (germline): KGHDR, SFDVKD. V lost 5 bases to trimming and J lost 5 bases; unmatched junction nucleotides: 5. In DNA, the CDR3 is TGTGCCACCAGTGTAGCGGGGACAGGGGATCAGCCCCAGCATTTT. Protein sequence: CATSVAGTGDQPQHF.

The chain uses TRBV19 and TRBJ2-5; D perhaps matches TRBD2 (6 bases). The V end was cut by 3 bases, the J end by 4 bases, with 15 bases between. CDR1 LNHDA and CDR2 SQIVND come from the germline V gene (reference sequence). The CDR3 covers 15 residues. The CDR3 spells CASSMGHSSGETQYF. The CDR3 coding sequence is TGTGCCAGTAGTATGGGGCACAGTAGCGGAGAGACCCAGTACTTC.

This clonotype was seen only a few times. The chain carries TRBV14 and TRBJ2-5; D remains unclear. The CDR3 consists of 14 residues. CDR1 and CDR2 (germline): SGHDN, FVKESK. Trimming shortened V by 0 bases and J by 2 bases, and 7 bases separated the two germline ends. The chain's CDR3 is CASSQDVGQETQYF. DNA of the CDR3: TGTGCCAGCAGCCAAGACGTAGGACAAGAGACCCAGTACTTC.

The chain couples TRBV7-9 to TRBJ2-7; possibly TRBD2 for D (5 bases). The CDR3 spans 13 residues. Germline CDR1 SEHNR, CDR2 FQNEAQ (reference sequence). V gave up 5 bases and J gave up 5 bases, with 13 bases separating them. CDR3 amino acids: CASSPRVGDEQYF. DNA of the CDR3: TGTGCCAGCAGCCCGAGGGTTGGAGACGAGCAGTACTTC.

This clonotype was seen more than once but under ten times. The J gene is TRBJ1-1, the V gene TRBV7-9; unclear D gene. Germline assignment: CDR1 SEHNR and CDR2 FQNEAQ (reference sequence). The V gene lost 4 bases and the J gene lost 0 bases, with 15 bases spanning the gap. The CDR3 has 16 amino acids. The CDR3 DNA follows: TGTGCCAGCAGCTCCATCCCCTACAGACTGAACACTGAAGCTTTCTTT. This codes for CASSSIPYRLNTEAFF. The full variable domain, with the rest looked up from reference TRBV7-9 and TRBJ1-1, is DTGVSQNPRHKITKRGQNVTFRCDPISEHNRLYWYRQTLGQGPEFLTYFQNEAQLEKSRLLSDRFSAERPKGSFSTLEIQRTEQGDSAMYLCASSSIPYRLNTEAFFGQGTRLTVV.

This sequence joins TRBV5-8 and TRBJ1-1; D gene ambiguous. There are 12 residues in the CDR3. Germline lookup yields CDR1 SGHTS and CDR2 YDEGEE. Trimming pared 4 bases from V and 3 bases from J, leaving 7 bases between. The CDR3 spells CASSLIDTEAFF. CDR3 bases: TGTGCCAGCAGCCTCATAGACACTGAAGCTTTCTTT.

This clonotype was detected ten times or more. The gene calls are TRBV15 and TRBJ2-6; D ambiguous. Deletions cut 8 bases from V and 0 bases from J, with 8 bases between. The CDR3 loop spans 14 amino acids. Germline CDR1 and CDR2: LNHNV and YYDKDF (reference sequence). The CDR3 coding sequence is TGTGCCACCGGTTGGATCTCTGGGGCCAACGTCCTGACTTTC. Translation gives CATGWISGANVLTF.

V gene TRBV10-2 combines with J gene TRBJ2-6; tentatively, D is TRBD2 (5 bases). Germline-derived CDR1 and CDR2 are WSHSY and SAAADI. V lost 2 bases to trimming and J lost 0 bases, with 14 bases between them. CDR3 length: 18 residues. CDR3 bases: TGCGCCAGCAGTGAGGGGCGGGCGTGGAGCTCTGGGGCCAACGTCCTGACTTTC. It encodes CASSEGRAWSSGANVLTF.

This clonotype was counted only a few times. The chain is built from TRBV24-1 and TRBJ2-5, with 7 bases fitting TRBD1. Germline-derived CDR1 and CDR2 are KGHDR and SFDVKD. Trimming cost V 5 bases and J 4 bases; bases outside gene matches: 12. The CDR3 contains 16 residues. The CDR3 region has the DNA TGTGCCACCAGTGCCCCTACAGGGGCAGGGCGAGAGACCCAGTACTTC. Its protein is CATSAPTGAGRETQYF.

The J gene is TRBJ1-2, the V gene TRBV25-1, with a possible D match to TRBD1 (6 bases). There are 15 residues in the CDR3. Germline V gene sequence: CDR1 MGHDK, CDR2 SYGVNS. The germline V and J ends were trimmed by 8 bases and 0 bases, with 16 bases remaining between them. CDR3 sequence: CASVGRGPANYGYTF. The CDR3 nucleotides read TGTGCCAGCGTAGGCAGGGGCCCCGCTAACTATGGCTACACCTTC.

In its sample, this clonotype was seen many times. The V gene is TRBV10-3, the J gene TRBJ1-1; possibly TRBD1 for D (5 bases). The germline gives CDR1 ENHRY, CDR2 SYGVKD. There are 15 residues in the CDR3. V lost 1 base and J 1 base, leaving 10 bases between the germline ends. CDR3: CAISELPGPNTEAFF. For the CDR3, the DNA is TGTGCCATCAGTGAGTTACCAGGGCCGAACACTGAAGCTTTCTTT.

Details on this clonotype: A read error may be the cause here, since a much bigger clone is one base away. The chain carries TRBV2 and TRBJ1-5; D possibly corresponds to TRBD1 (5 bases). Per the germline V gene, CDR1 is SNHLY and CDR2 is FYNNEI. This CDR3 is 13 amino acids long. Trimming stripped 8 bases from V and 3 bases from J, with 11 bases between. The chain's CDR3 is CASGRGPNQPQHF. DNA of the CDR3: TGTGCCAGCGGCCGGGGACCCAATCAGCCCCAGCATTTT. Full variable domain (outside the CDR3, taken from reference TRBV2 and TRBJ1-5): EPEVTQTPSHQVTQMGQEVILRCVPISNHLYFYWYRQILGQKVEFLVSFYNNEISEKSEIFDDQFSVERPDGSNFTLKIRSTKLEDSAMYFCASGRGPNQPQHFGDGTRLSIL.

As concerns this clonotype: At one end, the junction sequence differs from germline, possibly due to a read error. The chain recombines TRBV7-9 with TRBJ1-2; no firm D call. Germline assignment: CDR1 SEHNR and CDR2 FQNEAQ (reference sequence). This CDR3 contains 16 residues. The CDR3 sequence is CASSRISGSGIYGYTF. Here the CDR3 DNA reads TGCGCCAGCAGCCGTATTTCAGGTTCCGGCATATATGGCTACACCTTC.

In this sample, this clonotype turned up many times. The V and J genes are TRBV25-1 and TRBJ1-1; D is undetermined. V lost 1 base, J lost 1 base, and 7 bases lay in between. The CDR3 contains 14 residues. CDR1 is MGHDK and CDR2 is SYGVNS in the germline V gene. The CDR3 DNA reads as TGTGCCAGCAGTGAATCTCACAGGAACACTGAAGCTTTCTTT. Translation: CASSESHRNTEAFF. The variable domain in full, completed from reference TRBV25-1 and TRBJ1-1, reads EADIYQTPRYLVIGTGKKITLECSQTMGHDKMYWYQQDPGMELHLIHYSYGVNSTEKGDLSSESTVSRIRTEHFPLTLESARPSHTSQYLCASSESHRNTEAFFGQGTRLTVV.

The V and J genes are TRBV7-2 and TRBJ2-7; tentatively, D is TRBD2 (5 bases). V was pared by 4 bases and J by 4 bases, with 17 bases between. Germline CDR1 is SGHTA and CDR2 is FQGNSA. The CDR3 spans 15 residues. Here the CDR3 reads CASSSSRGNGYEQYF. DNA of the CDR3: TGTGCCAGCAGCTCGAGCCGGGGAAACGGGTACGAGCAGTACTTC.

The CDR3 DNA follows: TGTGCCAGCAGCTCCCCCTCTGCGGGAGAAGGGGGGTACTTC. Encoded protein: CASSSPSAGEGGYF. The chain is built from TRBV2 and TRBJ2-5, with D possibly TRBD2 on 7 matching bases. The germline CDR1 and CDR2 sequences are SNHLY and FYNNEI. Trimming removed 6 bases from V and 13 bases from J, with 24 bases in between. CDR3 length equals 14 residues.

This chain uses TRBV4-2 with TRBJ2-2, with 8 bases that match TRBD1. CDR1 and CDR2 (germline): LGHNA, YNFKEQ. Trimming at V came to 0 bases and at J to 7 bases, leaving 7 bases not matched to a gene. CDR3 length: 16 amino acids. The CDR3, as DNA: TGTGCCAGCAGCCAAGATAGCAGGGGGCTGGACGGGGAGCTGTTTTTT. This encodes CASSQDSRGLDGELFF.

This clonotype was observed at least ten times. V and J are TRBV15 and TRBJ1-5; possibly TRBD1 for D (5 bases). Germline V CDR1 and CDR2: LNHNV, YYDKDF (reference sequence). This CDR3 is built from 16 residues. The V end lost 0 bases, the J end lost 7 bases, and 16 bases lay between the germline ends. CDR3 region: CATSRDLAGGVQPQHF. In nucleotides, the CDR3 is TGTGCCACCAGCAGAGATTTAGCAGGAGGGGTGCAGCCCCAGCATTTT.

A note on this clonotype: This may stem from a read error, because a much larger clone lies one nucleotide away. The chain uses TRBV7-9 and TRBJ1-1; D gene unclear. CDR1 is SEHNR, CDR2 FQNEAQ, per germline (reference sequence). Trimming stripped 4 bases from V and 6 bases from J, with 12 bases between. The CDR3 covers 13 residues. The CDR3 DNA follows: TGTGCCAGCAGCTCGGGAGGCTCCGCTGAAGCTTTCTTT. Its translation is CASSSGGSAEAFF.

The rearrangement joins TRBV2 to TRBJ2-7; D possibly corresponds to TRBD1 (6 bases). Deletions cut 6 bases from V and 2 bases from J, with 14 bases between. The CDR3 covers 14 residues. CDR1 and CDR2 from the germline V gene are SNHLY and FYNNEI. CDR3 nucleotides: TGTGCCAGCAGAGCAGGGGCTTTTACCTACGAGCAGTACTTC. Translated: CASRAGAFTYEQYF. The full variable domain, rest sourced from reference TRBV2 and TRBJ2-7, is EPEVTQTPSHQVTQMGQEVILRCVPISNHLYFYWYRQILGQKVEFLVSFYNNEISEKSEIFDDQFSVERPDGSNFTLKIRSTKLEDSAMYFCASRAGAFTYEQYFGPGTRLTVT.

This rearrangement joins TRBV29-1 to TRBJ1-2; 7 bases map to TRBD1. The CDR3 runs to 12 residues. The germline V gene has CDR1 SQVTM and CDR2 ANQGSEA. V was clipped by 5 bases and J by 6 bases; unmatched bases: 6. The CDR3 sequence: CSVRDRRDGYTF. The CDR3 region has the DNA TGCAGCGTTCGGGACAGACGGGATGGCTACACCTTC.

V usage is TRBV20-1 and J usage is TRBJ2-7; D unresolved. V was shortened by 3 bases and J by 3 bases, with 12 bases between the two germline ends. CDR1 is DFQATT and CDR2 is SNEGSKA in the germline V gene (reference sequence). The CDR3 covers 13 residues. This chain's CDR3 is CSASRQTFYEQYF. As DNA, the CDR3 is TGCAGTGCTAGTCGCCAGACCTTCTACGAGCAGTACTTC.

This clonotype was counted at least ten times. The rearrangement joins TRBV12-3 or TRBV12-4 to TRBJ1-1, with D possibly matching TRBD1 (5 bases). Trimming left V 7 bases short and J 4 bases short, with 16 bases between. The CDR3 length is 14 residues. The CDR3 here is CASTFGQGGTEAFF. As DNA, the CDR3 is TGTGCCAGCACCTTCGGGCAGGGAGGCACTGAAGCTTTCTTT.

As to this clonotype: The junction shows a germline mismatch at one end, possibly a read error. The J gene is TRBJ2-5, the V gene TRBV7-9; D call uncertain. The germline gives CDR1 SEHNR, CDR2 FQNEAQ (reference sequence). The CDR3 is 16 amino acids. The chain's CDR3 is CASSPKPGRKEETQYF. In DNA, the CDR3 is TGCGCCAGCAGCCCGAAGCCGGGTAGAAAGGAGGAGACCCAGTACTTC.

The chain couples TRBV25-1 to TRBJ2-7; 9 bases align to TRBD1. The J segment lost 3 bases and the V segment lost 6 bases, leaving 12 bases of the junction unmatched. Germline values: CDR1 MGHDK, CDR2 SYGVNS. There are 16 residues in the CDR3. CDR3 sequence reads: CASSFLPGQGIYEQYF. In DNA form, the CDR3 reads TGTGCCAGCAGCTTCCTTCCGGGACAGGGCATCTACGAGCAGTACTTC.